This entry describes one T cell receptor (beta chain). Repertoires were generated with immunoSEQ multiplex PCR, while TCRdb's copy carries only in-frame clones and drops some. The table has about 240,000 clones, around nine tenths seen once. This specimen comes from a study of blood T cell repertoires in COVID-19. Study summary: Nucleic acid was either cDNA or gDNA, and it came from T cells, B-cell-depleted T cells, or PBMCs.

The CDR3 extends over 19 amino acids. Germline V gene data show CDR1 as LNHDA and CDR2 as SQIVND (reference sequence). The trim removed 5 bases at V and 0 bases at J, leaving 13 bases unmatched. Participants' reported clinical history set cohort assignment. The TCR originated in a woman under 40 who had recovered from COVID-19. Input material: PBMCs or T cells enriched from blood (not recorded which). The chain is built from TRBV19 and TRBJ2-6, with 7 bases matching TRBD1. CDR3 DNA sequence: TGTGCCAGTAGTGTACACTCCTCCGGGACAGCCTCTGGGGCCAACGTCCTGACTTTC. Encoded protein: CASSVHSSGTASGANVLTF.